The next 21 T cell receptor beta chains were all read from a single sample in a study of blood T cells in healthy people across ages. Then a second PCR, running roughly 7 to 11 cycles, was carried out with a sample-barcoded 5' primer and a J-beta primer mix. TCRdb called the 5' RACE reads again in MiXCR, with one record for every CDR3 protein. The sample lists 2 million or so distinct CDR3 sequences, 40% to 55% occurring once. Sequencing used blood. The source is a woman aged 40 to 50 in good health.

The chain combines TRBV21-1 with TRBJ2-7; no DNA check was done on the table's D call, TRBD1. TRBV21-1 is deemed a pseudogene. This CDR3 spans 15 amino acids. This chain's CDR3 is CASSKADRGLYEQYF. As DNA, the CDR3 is TGTGCCAGCAGCAAAGCAGACAGGGGTCTCTACGAGCAGTACTTC.

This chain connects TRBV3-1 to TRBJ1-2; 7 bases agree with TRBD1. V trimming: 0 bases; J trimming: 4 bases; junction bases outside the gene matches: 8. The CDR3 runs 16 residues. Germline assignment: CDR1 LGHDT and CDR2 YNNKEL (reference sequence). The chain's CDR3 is CASSQDRQGGPYGYTF. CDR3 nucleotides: TGTGCCAGCAGCCAAGACAGACAGGGAGGTCCCTATGGCTACACCTTC. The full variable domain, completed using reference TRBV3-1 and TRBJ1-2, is DTAVSQTPKYLVTQMGNDKSIKCEQNLGHDTMYWYKQDSKKFLKIMFSYNNKELIINETVPNRFSPKSPDKAHLNLHINSLELGDSAVYFCASSQDRQGGPYGYTFGSGTRLTVV.

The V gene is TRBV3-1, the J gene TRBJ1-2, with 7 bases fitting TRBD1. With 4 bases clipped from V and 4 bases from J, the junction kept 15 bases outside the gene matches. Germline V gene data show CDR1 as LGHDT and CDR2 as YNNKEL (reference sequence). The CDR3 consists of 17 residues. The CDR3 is CASSPSRGGGLLYGYTF. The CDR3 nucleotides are TGTGCCAGCAGCCCATCAAGAGGAGGGGGCTTACTCTATGGCTACACCTTC.

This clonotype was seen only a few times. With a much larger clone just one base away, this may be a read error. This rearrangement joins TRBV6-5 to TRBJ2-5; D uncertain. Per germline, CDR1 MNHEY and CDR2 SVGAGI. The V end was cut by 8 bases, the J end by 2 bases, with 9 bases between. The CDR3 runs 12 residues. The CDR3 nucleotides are TGTGCCAGCGGTTCCAGACAAGAGACCCAGTACTTC. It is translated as CASGSRQETQYF.

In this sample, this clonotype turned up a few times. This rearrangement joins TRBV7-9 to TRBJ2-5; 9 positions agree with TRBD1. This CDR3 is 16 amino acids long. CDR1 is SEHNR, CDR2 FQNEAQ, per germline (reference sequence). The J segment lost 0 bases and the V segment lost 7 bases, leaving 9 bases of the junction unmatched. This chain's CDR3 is CASTSTDRGHQETQYF. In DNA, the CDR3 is TGTGCCAGCACCTCTACGGACAGGGGCCACCAAGAGACCCAGTACTTC.

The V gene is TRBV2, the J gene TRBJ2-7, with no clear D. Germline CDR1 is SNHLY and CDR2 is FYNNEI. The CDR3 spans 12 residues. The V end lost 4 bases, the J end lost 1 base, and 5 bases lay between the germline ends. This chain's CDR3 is CASSVASYEQYF. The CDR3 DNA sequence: TGTGCCAGCAGTGTTGCGTCCTACGAGCAGTACTTC.

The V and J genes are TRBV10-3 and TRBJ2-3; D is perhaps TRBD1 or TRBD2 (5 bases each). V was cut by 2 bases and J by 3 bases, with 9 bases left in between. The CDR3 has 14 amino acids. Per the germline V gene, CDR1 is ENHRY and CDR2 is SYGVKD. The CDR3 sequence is CAISEGGKTDTQYF. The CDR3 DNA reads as TGTGCCATCAGTGAGGGGGGAAAAACAGATACGCAGTATTTT.

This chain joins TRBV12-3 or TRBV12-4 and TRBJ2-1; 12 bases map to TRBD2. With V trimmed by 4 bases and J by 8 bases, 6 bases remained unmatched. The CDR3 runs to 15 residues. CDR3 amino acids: CASSSLAGGEDEQFF. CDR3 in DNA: TGTGCCAGCAGTTCACTAGCGGGGGGAGAAGATGAGCAGTTCTTC.

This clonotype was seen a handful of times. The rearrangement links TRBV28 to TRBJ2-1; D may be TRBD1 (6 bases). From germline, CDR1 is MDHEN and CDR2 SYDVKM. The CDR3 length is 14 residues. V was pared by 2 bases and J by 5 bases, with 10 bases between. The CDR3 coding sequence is TGTGCCAGCAGTTTAATCGCAGGGGACAATGAGCAGTTCTTC. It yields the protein CASSLIAGDNEQFF.

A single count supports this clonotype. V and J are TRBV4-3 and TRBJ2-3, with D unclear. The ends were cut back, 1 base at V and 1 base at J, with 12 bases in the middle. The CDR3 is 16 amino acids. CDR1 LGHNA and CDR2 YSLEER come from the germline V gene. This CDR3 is CASSQGWGWGTDTQYF. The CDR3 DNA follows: TGCGCCAGCAGCCAAGGTTGGGGATGGGGCACAGATACGCAGTATTTT.

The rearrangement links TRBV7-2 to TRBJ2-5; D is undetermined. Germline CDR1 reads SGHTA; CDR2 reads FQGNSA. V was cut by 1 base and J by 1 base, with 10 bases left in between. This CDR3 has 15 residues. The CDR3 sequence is CASSLGRNRQETQYF. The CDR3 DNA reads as TGTGCCAGCAGCTTAGGAAGAAACCGCCAAGAGACCCAGTACTTC.

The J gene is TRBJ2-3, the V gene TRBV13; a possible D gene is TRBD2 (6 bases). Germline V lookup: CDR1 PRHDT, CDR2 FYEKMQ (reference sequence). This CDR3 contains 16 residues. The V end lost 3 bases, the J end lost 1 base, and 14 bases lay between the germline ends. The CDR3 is CASSFRGWGGTDTQYF. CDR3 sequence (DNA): TGTGCCAGCAGCTTCCGAGGATGGGGGGGCACAGATACGCAGTATTTT.

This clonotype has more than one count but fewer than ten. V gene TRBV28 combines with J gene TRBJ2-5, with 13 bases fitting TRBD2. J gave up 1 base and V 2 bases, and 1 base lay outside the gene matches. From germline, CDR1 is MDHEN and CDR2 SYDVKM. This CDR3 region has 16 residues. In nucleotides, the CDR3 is TGTGCCAGCAGTTTAGGGACTAGCGGGGCCCAAGAGACCCAGTACTTC. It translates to CASSLGTSGAQETQYF.

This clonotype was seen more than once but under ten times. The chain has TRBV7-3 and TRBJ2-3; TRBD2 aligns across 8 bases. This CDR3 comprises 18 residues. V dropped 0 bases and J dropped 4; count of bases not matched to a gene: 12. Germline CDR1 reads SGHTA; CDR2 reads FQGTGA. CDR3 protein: CASSLTHSGGASADTQYF. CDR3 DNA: TGTGCCAGCAGCTTAACGCATTCGGGGGGGGCCTCGGCAGATACGCAGTATTTT.

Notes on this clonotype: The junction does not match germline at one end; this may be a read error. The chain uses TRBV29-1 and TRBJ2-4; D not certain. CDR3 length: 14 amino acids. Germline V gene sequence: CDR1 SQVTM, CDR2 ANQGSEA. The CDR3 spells CGVEKLSGKNIQYF. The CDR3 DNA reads TGCGGCGTTGAGAAACTCTCCGGCAAAAACATTCAGTACTTC. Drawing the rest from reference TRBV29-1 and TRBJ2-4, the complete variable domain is SAVISQKPSRDICQRGTSLTIQCQVDSQVTMMFWYRQQPGQSLTLIATANQGSEATYESGFVIDKFPISRPNLTFSTLTVSNMSPEDSSIYLCGVEKLSGKNIQYFGAGTRLSVL.

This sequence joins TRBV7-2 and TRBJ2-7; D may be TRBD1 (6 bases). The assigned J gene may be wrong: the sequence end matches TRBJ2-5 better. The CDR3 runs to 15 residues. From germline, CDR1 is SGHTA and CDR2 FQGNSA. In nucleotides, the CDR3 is TGTGCCAGCAGCTTAATTAGGGGGTTATCGGAGACCCAGTACTTC. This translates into CASSLIRGLSETQYF.

CDR3 residues: CASRTTSGNTDTQYF. The CDR3 coding sequence is TGTGCCAGCAGGACCACTAGCGGGAACACAGATACGCAGTATTTT. This chain joins TRBV28 and TRBJ2-3; 10 positions match TRBD2. CDR3 length equals 15 residues. The germline gives CDR1 MDHEN, CDR2 SYDVKM. J lost 2 bases, V lost 6 bases, and 5 bases had no gene match.

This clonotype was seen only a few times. CDR3 loop: CASSLTRNIQYF. CDR3 nucleotide sequence: TGTGCCAGCAGTCTGACTAGAAACATTCAGTACTTC. The chain has TRBV12-3 or TRBV12-4 and TRBJ2-4; D possibly corresponds to TRBD2 (6 bases). The CDR3 runs to 12 residues. V lost 5 bases and J lost 6, with 8 bases in between.

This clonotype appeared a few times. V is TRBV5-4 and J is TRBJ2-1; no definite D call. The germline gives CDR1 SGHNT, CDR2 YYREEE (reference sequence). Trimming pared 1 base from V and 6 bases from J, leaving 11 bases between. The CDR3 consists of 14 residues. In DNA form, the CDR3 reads TGTGCCAGCAGCTTGACCGGTAGTCCCAATGAGCAGTTCTTC. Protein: CASSLTGSPNEQFF.

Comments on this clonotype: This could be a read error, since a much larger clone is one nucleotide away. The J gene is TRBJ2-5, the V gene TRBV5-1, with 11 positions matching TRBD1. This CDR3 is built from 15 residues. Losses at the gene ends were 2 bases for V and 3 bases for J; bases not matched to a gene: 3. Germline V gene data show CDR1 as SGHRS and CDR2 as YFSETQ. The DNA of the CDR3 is TGCGCCAGCAGCTTCGGGGACAGGGGGGAAGAGACCCAGTACTTC. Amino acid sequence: CASSFGDRGEETQYF.

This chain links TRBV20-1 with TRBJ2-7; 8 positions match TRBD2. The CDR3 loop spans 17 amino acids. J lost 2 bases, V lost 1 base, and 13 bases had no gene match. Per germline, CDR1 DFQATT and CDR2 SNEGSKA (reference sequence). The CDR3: CSARGALAGTRTYEQYF. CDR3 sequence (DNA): TGCAGTGCTAGAGGGGCCTTAGCGGGGACCCGCACCTACGAGCAGTACTTC.